Following are 15 T cell receptor beta chains from one sample sequenced in a study of blood T cell repertoires in COVID-19. Assay: immunoSEQ multiplex PCR; the TCRdb copy retains only in-frame clones and omits some. The sample carries around 180,000 clones, 70% to 85% recorded once. The sequenced sample was PBMCs or T cells enriched from blood (not recorded which). These receptors came from a man in his forties or fifties who had recovered from COVID-19.

The J gene is TRBJ1-1, the V gene TRBV5-1; 8 bases agree with TRBD1. CDR1 and CDR2 from the germline V gene are SGHRS and YFSETQ. CDR3 length equals 15 residues. V was clipped by 3 bases and J by 3 bases; unmatched bases: 7. CDR3 amino acids: CASSWAGGPDTEAFF. CDR3 nucleotide sequence: TGCGCCAGCAGCTGGGCAGGGGGCCCCGACACTGAAGCTTTCTTT.

As regards this clone: Different DNA sequences within this sample yield the same CDR3. The V and J genes are TRBV27 and TRBJ2-1; no reliable D call. CDR3 size: 15 residues. CDR1 MNHEY and CDR2 SMNVEV come from the germline V gene (reference sequence). V was pared by 2 bases and J by 0 bases, with 8 bases between. CDR3 region: CASSLTSSSYNEQFF. The DNA for the CDR3 is TGTGCCAGCAGTTTAACGTCGAGCTCCTACAATGAGCAGTTCTTC.

The chain carries TRBV5-5 and TRBJ1-1, with 7 bases aligning to TRBD1. This CDR3 contains 15 residues. From germline, CDR1 is SGHKS and CDR2 YYEKEE (reference sequence). The trim removed 1 base at V and 2 bases at J, leaving 5 bases unmatched. CDR3 DNA sequence: TGTGCCAGCAGCTTGTTCGGGACAGTAAACACTGAAGCTTTCTTT. It encodes CASSLFGTVNTEAFF.

CDR3 DNA sequence: TGTGCCAGTAGTCCCCTGTGGAGGAGCCAAGAGACCCAGTACTTC. Its translation: CASSPLWRSQETQYF. V is TRBV19 and J is TRBJ2-5, with a tentative D call TRBD2 (5 bases). The V end lost 5 bases, the J end lost 1 base, and 14 bases lay between the germline ends. Germline values: CDR1 LNHDA, CDR2 SQIVND (reference sequence). This CDR3 is built from 15 residues.

This chain links TRBV11-2 with TRBJ1-2; possible D gene TRBD1, 5 bases. This CDR3 region has 16 residues. The germline V and J ends were trimmed by 0 bases and 4 bases, with 15 bases remaining between them. Germline lookup yields CDR1 SGHAT and CDR2 FQNNGV. For the CDR3, the DNA is TGTGCCAGCAGCTTAGATCTAGGGGCATCGGGCTATGGCTACACCTTC. Protein sequence: CASSLDLGASGYGYTF.

The rearrangement joins TRBV7-6 to TRBJ2-1; 7 bases are a match to TRBD1. CDR3 length equals 15 residues. Germline-derived CDR1 and CDR2 are SGHVS and FNYEAQ. After removal of 5 bases from V and 2 bases from J, the junction contained 6 bases not matched to a gene. In nucleotides, the CDR3 is TGTGCCAGCAGCCTTGCAGGGGGTCCCTACAATGAGCAGTTCTTC. Residues: CASSLAGGPYNEQFF.

This sequence joins TRBV18 and TRBJ2-4, with D possibly matching TRBD1 (5 bases). V lost 3 bases and J 1 base, leaving 13 bases between the germline ends. CDR3 length: 16 amino acids. The germline V gene encodes CDR1 KGHSH and CDR2 LQKENI. The CDR3 DNA sequence: TGTGCCAGCTCACCCACCCCGGCAGGGGCCAAAAACATTCAGTACTTC. Translated, it gives CASSPTPAGAKNIQYF.

The V call is TRBV7-9, the J call TRBJ2-2; a weak D match, TRBD2 (5 bases). Trimming took off 4 bases at V and 5 bases at J, with 14 bases between the two ends. The CDR3 sequence is 15 residues long. Per germline, CDR1 SEHNR and CDR2 FQNEAQ (reference sequence). The CDR3: CASSSRPGRTGELFF. The CDR3 DNA reads as TGTGCCAGCAGCTCCCGGCCGGGAAGAACCGGGGAGCTGTTTTTT.

In its sample, this clone was seen once. The rearrangement links TRBV27 to TRBJ2-7, with 11 bases aligning to TRBD1. This CDR3 region has 15 residues. J was trimmed by 6 bases and V by 6 bases; bases with no gene match: 10. The germline gives CDR1 MNHEY, CDR2 SMNVEV (reference sequence). The CDR3 is CASRGTGQGASEQYF. The CDR3 DNA reads TGTGCCAGCAGGGGAACAGGACAGGGGGCGAGCGAGCAGTACTTC.

The J gene is TRBJ2-3, the V gene TRBV19; D perhaps matches TRBD1 (7 bases). Germline V gives CDR1 LNHDA, CDR2 SQIVND (reference sequence). CDR3 length equals 15 residues. Trimming took off 2 bases at V and 6 bases at J, with 15 bases between the two ends. CDR3 protein: CASSIRTGRGDTQYF. DNA for the CDR3: TGTGCCAGTAGTATAAGGACAGGCCGGGGGGATACGCAGTATTTT.

The chain has TRBV9 and TRBJ2-7, with 10 bases lining up with TRBD1. The CDR3 totals 18 residues. Germline V CDR1 and CDR2: SGDLS, YYNGEE. V trimming: 0 bases; J trimming: 3 bases; junction bases outside the gene matches: 12. The CDR3 reads CASSVAPSPGQGLYEQYF. The CDR3 DNA reads TGTGCCAGCAGCGTAGCCCCTTCTCCGGGACAGGGGCTCTACGAGCAGTACTTC.

The sample holds a few counts of this clone. V usage is TRBV5-4 and J usage is TRBJ1-1; 9 positions agree with TRBD1. The germline V gene encodes CDR1 SGHNT and CDR2 YYREEE (reference sequence). V shed 3 bases, J shed 10 bases, and the junction held 10 bases outside the gene matches. There are 14 residues in the CDR3. CDR3 bases: TGTGCCAGCAGCTATAACACAGGGGGCGACGGAGCTTTCTTT. Translation: CASSYNTGGDGAFF.

This chain links TRBV7-3 with TRBJ2-1, with 7 bases matching TRBD1. The germline V gene encodes CDR1 SGHTA and CDR2 FQGTGA. The V gene end was trimmed by 5 bases and the J gene end by 5 bases; junction bases not matched to a gene: 6. The CDR3 length is 14 residues. The CDR3 DNA reads as TGTGCCAGCAGCCGCGGACAGGAACACAATGAGCAGTTCTTC. Translating it yields CASSRGQEHNEQFF.

The chain employs TRBV23-1 and TRBJ1-2, with 11 bases identical to TRBD1. TRBV23-1 has ORF status, its function being uncertain. Unmatched junction bases numbered 10, after V lost 4 bases and J lost 6 bases. The CDR3 runs 16 residues. CDR3 nucleotide sequence: TGCGCCAGCAGTCCGGGACAGGGGGGTAGATCGGATGGCTACACCTTC. Translating gives CASSPGQGGRSDGYTF.

This clone was detected a few times. The chain links TRBV6-5 to TRBJ2-7; TRBD2 is a possible D gene (6 bases). CDR3 length: 14 amino acids. V was clipped by 5 bases and J by 4 bases, with 15 bases between them. Germline CDR1 is MNHEY and CDR2 is SVGAGI. This chain's CDR3 is CASSTPGLPYEQYF. CDR3 in DNA: TGTGCCAGCAGTACGCCGGGACTGCCGTACGAGCAGTACTTC.